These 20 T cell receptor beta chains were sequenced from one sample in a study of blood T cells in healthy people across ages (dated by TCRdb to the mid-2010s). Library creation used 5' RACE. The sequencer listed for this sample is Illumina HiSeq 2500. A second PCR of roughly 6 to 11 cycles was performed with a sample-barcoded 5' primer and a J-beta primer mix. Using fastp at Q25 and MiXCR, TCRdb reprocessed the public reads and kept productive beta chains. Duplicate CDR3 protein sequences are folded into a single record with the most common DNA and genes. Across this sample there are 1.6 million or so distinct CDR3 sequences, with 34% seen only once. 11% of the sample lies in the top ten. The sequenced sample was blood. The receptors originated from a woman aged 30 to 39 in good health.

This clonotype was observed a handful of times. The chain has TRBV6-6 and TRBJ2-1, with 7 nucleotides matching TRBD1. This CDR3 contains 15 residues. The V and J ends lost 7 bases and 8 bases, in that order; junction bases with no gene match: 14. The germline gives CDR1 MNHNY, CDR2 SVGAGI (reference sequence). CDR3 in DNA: TGTGCCAGCACCAAAGGGGGCCAAGTGCACGATGAGCAGTTCTTC. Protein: CASTKGGQVHDEQFF.

The CDR3 region has the DNA TGTGCCAGCAGCCGGGAGGGCTGGGGCACTGAAGCTTTCTTT. Residues: CASSREGWGTEAFF. The rearrangement uses TRBV12-3 or TRBV12-4 and TRBJ1-1; D remains ambiguous. Trimming took 6 bases from V and 4 from J, leaving 15 bases between them. CDR3 size: 14 residues.

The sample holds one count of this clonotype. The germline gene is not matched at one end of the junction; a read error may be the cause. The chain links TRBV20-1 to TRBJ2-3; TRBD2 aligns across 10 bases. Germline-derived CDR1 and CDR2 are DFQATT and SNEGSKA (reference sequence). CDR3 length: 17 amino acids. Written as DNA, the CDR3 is TGCAGTACTAGAGGGCCAGCGGGGGGGCCGTTGACAGATACGCAGTATTTT. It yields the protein CSTRGPAGGPLTDTQYF.

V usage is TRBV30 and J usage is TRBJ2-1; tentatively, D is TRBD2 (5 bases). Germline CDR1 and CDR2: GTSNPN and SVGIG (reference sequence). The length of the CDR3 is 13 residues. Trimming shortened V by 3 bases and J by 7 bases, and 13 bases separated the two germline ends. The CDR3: CAWRESGLNEQFF. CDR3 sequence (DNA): TGTGCCTGGAGGGAATCGGGATTGAATGAGCAGTTCTTC. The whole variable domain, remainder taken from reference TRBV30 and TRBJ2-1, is SQTIHQWPATLVQPVGSPLSLECTVEGTSNPNLYWYRQAAGRGLQLLFYSVGIGQISSEVPQNLSASRPQDRQFILSSKKLLLSDSGFYLCAWRESGLNEQFFGPGTRLTVL.

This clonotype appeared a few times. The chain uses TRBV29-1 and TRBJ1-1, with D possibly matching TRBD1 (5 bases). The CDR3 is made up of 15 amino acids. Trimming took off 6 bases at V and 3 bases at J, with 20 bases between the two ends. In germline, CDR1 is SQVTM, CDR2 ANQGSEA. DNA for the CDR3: TGCAGCGTCATACCGAGGGACCCAAGGGACACTGAAGCTTTCTTT. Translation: CSVIPRDPRDTEAFF.

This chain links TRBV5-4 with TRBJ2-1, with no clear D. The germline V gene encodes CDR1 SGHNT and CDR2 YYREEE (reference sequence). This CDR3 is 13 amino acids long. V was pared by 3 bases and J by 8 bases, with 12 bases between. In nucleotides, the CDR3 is TGTGCCAGCAGCTCCGCTTTGGGCGATGAGCAGTTCTTC. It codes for CASSSALGDEQFF.

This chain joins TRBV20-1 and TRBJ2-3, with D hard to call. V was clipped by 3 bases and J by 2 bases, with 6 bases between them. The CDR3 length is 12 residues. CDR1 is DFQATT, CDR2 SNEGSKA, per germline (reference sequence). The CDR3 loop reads CSASQPTDTQYF. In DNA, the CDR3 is TGCAGTGCTAGTCAGCCCACAGATACGCAGTATTTT.

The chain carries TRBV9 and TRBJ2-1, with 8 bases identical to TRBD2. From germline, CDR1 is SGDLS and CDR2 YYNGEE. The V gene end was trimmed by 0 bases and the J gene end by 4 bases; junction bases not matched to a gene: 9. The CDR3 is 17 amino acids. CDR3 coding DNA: TGTGCCAGCAGCGTAGGACCCTCACGGGAGGGGTACAATGAGCAGTTCTTC. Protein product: CASSVGPSREGYNEQFF.

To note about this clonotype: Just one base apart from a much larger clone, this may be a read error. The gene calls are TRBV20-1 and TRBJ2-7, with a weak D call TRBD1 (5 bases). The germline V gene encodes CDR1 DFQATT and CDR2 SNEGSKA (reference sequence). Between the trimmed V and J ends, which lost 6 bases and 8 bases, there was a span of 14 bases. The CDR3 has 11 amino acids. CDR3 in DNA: TGCAGTGCCTCTGACAGTTACAAGCAGTACTTC. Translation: CSASDSYKQYF.

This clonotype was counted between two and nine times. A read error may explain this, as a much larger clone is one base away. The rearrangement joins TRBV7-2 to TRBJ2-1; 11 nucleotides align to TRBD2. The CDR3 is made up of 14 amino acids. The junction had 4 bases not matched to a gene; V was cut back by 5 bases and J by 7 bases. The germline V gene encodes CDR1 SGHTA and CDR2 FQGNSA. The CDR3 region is CASSAGTSGNEQFF. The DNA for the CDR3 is TGTGCCAGCAGCGCCGGGACTAGCGGAAATGAGCAGTTCTTC.

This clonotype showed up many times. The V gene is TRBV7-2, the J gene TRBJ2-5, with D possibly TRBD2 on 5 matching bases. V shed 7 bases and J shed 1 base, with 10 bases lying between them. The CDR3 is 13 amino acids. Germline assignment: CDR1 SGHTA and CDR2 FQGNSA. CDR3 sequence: CASTSGSQETQYF. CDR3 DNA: TGTGCCAGCACCTCGGGGAGCCAAGAGACCCAGTACTTC.

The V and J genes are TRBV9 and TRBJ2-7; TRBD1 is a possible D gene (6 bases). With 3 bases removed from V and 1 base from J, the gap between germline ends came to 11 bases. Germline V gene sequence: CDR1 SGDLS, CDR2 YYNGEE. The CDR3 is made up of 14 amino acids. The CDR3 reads CASSAPDSSYEQYF. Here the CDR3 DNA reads TGTGCCAGCAGCGCTCCGGACAGTTCCTACGAGCAGTACTTC.

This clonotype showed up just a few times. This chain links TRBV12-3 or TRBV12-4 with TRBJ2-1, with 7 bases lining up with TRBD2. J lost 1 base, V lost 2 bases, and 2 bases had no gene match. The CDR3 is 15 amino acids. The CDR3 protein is CASSLREGSYNEQFF. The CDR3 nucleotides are TGTGCCAGCAGTTTAAGGGAGGGTTCCTACAATGAGCAGTTCTTC.

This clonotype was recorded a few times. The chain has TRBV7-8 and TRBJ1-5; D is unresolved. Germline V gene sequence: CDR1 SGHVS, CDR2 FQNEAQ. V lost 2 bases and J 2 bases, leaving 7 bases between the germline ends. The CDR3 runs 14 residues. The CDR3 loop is CASSLWSGNQPQHF. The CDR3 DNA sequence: TGTGCCAGCAGCTTATGGTCTGGCAATCAGCCCCAGCATTTT.

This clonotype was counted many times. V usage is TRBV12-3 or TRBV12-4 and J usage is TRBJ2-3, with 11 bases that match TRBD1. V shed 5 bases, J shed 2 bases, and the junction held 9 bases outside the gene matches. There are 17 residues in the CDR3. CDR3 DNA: TGTGCCAGCAGTCCTAACCGGGACAGGGGGTACACAGATACGCAGTATTTT. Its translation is CASSPNRDRGYTDTQYF.

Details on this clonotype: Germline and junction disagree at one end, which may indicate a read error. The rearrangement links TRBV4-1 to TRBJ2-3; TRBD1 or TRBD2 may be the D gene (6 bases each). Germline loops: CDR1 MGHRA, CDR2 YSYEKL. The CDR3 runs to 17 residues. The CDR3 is CASSQDEEGGATDTQYF. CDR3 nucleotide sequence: TGCGCCAGTAGCCAAGATGAGGAGGGGGGCGCCACAGATACGCAGTATTTT.

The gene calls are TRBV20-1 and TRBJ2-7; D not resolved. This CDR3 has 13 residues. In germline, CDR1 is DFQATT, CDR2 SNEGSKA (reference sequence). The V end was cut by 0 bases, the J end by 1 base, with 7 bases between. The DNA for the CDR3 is TGCAGTGCTAGAGAGGACCCATCCTACGAGCAGTACTTC. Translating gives CSAREDPSYEQYF.

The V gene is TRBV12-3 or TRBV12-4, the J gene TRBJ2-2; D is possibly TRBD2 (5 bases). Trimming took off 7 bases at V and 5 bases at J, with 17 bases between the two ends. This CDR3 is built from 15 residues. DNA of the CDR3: TGTGCCAGCACCCCCTACGCTCCGGGGACCGGGGAGCTGTTTTTT. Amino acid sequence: CASTPYAPGTGELFF.

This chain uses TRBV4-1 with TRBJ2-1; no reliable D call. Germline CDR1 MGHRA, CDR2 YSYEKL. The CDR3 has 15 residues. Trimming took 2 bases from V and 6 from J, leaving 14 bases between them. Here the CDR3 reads CASSQSSNRINEQFF. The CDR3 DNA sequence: TGCGCCAGCAGCCAATCTAGTAATAGAATCAATGAGCAGTTCTTC.

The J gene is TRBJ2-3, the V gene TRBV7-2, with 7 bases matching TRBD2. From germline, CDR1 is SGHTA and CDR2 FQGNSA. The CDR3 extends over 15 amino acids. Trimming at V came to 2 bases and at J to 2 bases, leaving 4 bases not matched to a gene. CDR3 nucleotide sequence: TGTGCCAGCAGCTTACCTAGCGGAATCACAGATACGCAGTATTTT. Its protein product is CASSLPSGITDTQYF.